This TCR beta chain was documented in a study of shared clonotypes between healthy human individuals. Clones were read by immunoSEQ multiplex PCR, and TCRdb kept only the in-frame ones, dropping some. Of under 2.5 million clones listed, less than 95% are singletons. Trimming removed 6 bases from V and 7 bases from J, with 13 bases in between. The germline V gene has CDR1 DFQATT and CDR2 SNEGSKA (reference sequence). The CDR3 is 11 residues long. This receptor was taken from a man younger than 35 in good health. Some clones in this sample may be carry-over from other donors' samples. The J gene is TRBJ2-7, the V gene TRBV20-1; D not certain. The specimen was naive CD4+ T cells from PBMCs. Subset given: CD45RA+ positively selected. The CDR3 bases are TGCAGTGCCTTATGGGCAGCTGAGCAGTACTTC. As protein: CSALWAAEQYF.